The rows below give T cell receptor beta chains drawn from one sample of a study of T-cell memory formation after mild COVID-19. Each CDR3 protein is one row after TCRdb ran MiXCR on the 5' RACE reads. The sample consists of fewer than 450,000 distinct CDR3 sequences, more than 20% of them appearing once. Sequencing was performed on PBMCs or a T cell subset sorted from them (not recorded which). The receptors derive from an adult woman who had mild COVID-19 (a few samples of this study predate the infection). Cell type and time point are not known. CDR3s include the opening cysteine and the closing phenylalanine or tryptophan. D genes are given only for firm matches. Clone size, where shown, is once, few, many, or a class for clones that have expanded.

V: TRBV18; size: few; J: TRBJ1-2; D: -; CDR3: CASSPLEGSNYGYTF; DNA: TGTGCCAGCTCACCTTTGGAGGGATCTAACTATGGCTACACCTTC
V: TRBV20-1; size: -; J: TRBJ1-1; D: -; CDR3: CSARDLTTEAFF; DNA: TGCAGTGCTAGAGATCTCACCACTGAAGCTTTCTTT
V: TRBV7-9; size: -; J: TRBJ2-3; D: TRBD2; CDR3: CASRTGGTSGITDTQYF; DNA: TGTGCCAGCAGAACCGGAGGGACTAGCGGGATCACGGATACGCAGTATTTT
V: TRBV7-6; size: -; J: TRBJ1-1; D: -; CDR3: CASSPGARNTEAFF; DNA: TGTGCCAGCAGCCCCGGGGCCCGGAACACTGAAGCTTTCTTT
V: TRBV7-3; size: -; J: TRBJ2-1; D: TRBD1; CDR3: CASSLGTGISEQFF; DNA: TGTGCCAGCAGCTTGGGGACAGGGATCAGTGAGCAGTTCTTC
V: TRBV7-9; size: -; J: TRBJ2-1; D: TRBD2; CDR3: CASSLAGGPREGQFF; DNA: TGTGCCAGCAGCTTAGCGGGGGGTCCCAGGGAGGGGCAGTTCTTC
V: TRBV20-1; size: once; J: TRBJ1-2; D: -; CDR3: CSAPGTGGYTF; DNA: TGCAGTGCACCCGGGACGGGTGGCTACACCTTC
V: TRBV7-9; size: few; J: TRBJ2-3; D: -; CDR3: CASSQSQGYTDTQYF; DNA: TGTGCCAGCAGCCAATCCCAGGGGTATACAGATACGCAGTATTTT
V: TRBV2; size: few; J: TRBJ2-1; D: TRBD2; CDR3: CASRIKTSGDNEQFF; DNA: TGTGCCAGCAGGATTAAGACTAGCGGGGACAATGAGCAGTTCTTC
V: TRBV4-2; size: few; J: TRBJ1-4; D: -; CDR3: CASSQGYNVREKLFF; DNA: TGTGCCAGCAGCCAAGGTTACAACGTACGTGAAAAACTGTTTTTT
V: TRBV11-2; size: -; J: TRBJ1-2; D: TRBD1; CDR3: CASSTRTGSYGYTF; DNA: TGTGCCAGCAGCACCCGGACAGGGTCCTATGGCTACACCTTC
V: TRBV6-5; size: -; J: TRBJ2-1; D: TRBD2; CDR3: CASSPPGLGAHEQFF; DNA: TGTGCCAGCAGTCCTCCGGGACTAGGGGCCCATGAGCAGTTCTTC
V: TRBV7-9; size: few; J: TRBJ1-1; D: -; CDR3: CASSGGHYTEAFF; DNA: TGTGCCAGCAGCGGGGGGCATTACACTGAAGCTTTCTTT
V: TRBV3-1; size: -; J: TRBJ2-1; D: TRBD2; CDR3: CASRVGGISYNEQFF; DNA: TGTGCCAGCAGGGTCGGGGGGATCTCCTACAATGAGCAGTTCTTC
V: TRBV23-1; size: few; J: TRBJ2-7; D: -; CDR3: CASRGARTVENTYEQYF; DNA: TGCGCCAGCAGGGGGGCGAGGACGGTTGAGAACACCTACGAGCAGTACTTC
V: TRBV6-5; size: few; J: TRBJ2-7; D: -; CDR3: CASRRTERSYEQYF; DNA: TGTGCCAGCAGAAGGACGGAGCGCTCCTACGAGCAGTACTTC
V: TRBV7-2; size: few; J: TRBJ2-5; D: TRBD2; CDR3: CASSGHGLAGSREAQYF; DNA: TGTGCCAGCAGCGGCCATGGACTAGCGGGGTCGCGAGAGGCCCAGTACTTC
V: TRBV2; size: -; J: TRBJ1-3; D: -; CDR3: CARKASGNTIYF; DNA: TGTGCCAGGAAAGCCTCTGGAAACACCATATATTTT
V: TRBV11-2; size: few; J: TRBJ2-5; D: TRBD1; CDR3: CASSMGQGAYRDQETQYF; DNA: TGTGCCAGCAGCATGGGCCAGGGGGCTTATCGGGACCAAGAGACCCAGTACTTC
V: TRBV10-3; size: -; J: TRBJ2-5; D: TRBD1; CDR3: CAIKDRGQETQYF; DNA: TGTGCCATCAAGGACAGGGGGCAAGAGACCCAGTACTTC
V: TRBV7-2; size: many; J: TRBJ2-3; D: -; CDR3: CASSPRTDTQYF; DNA: TGTGCCAGCAGTCCCCGCACAGATACGCAGTATTTT
V: TRBV4-1; size: -; J: TRBJ1-1; D: -; CDR3: CASSQGGAAFF; DNA: TGCGCCAGCAGCCAAGGTGGAGCAGCTTTCTTT
V: TRBV12-3/TRBV12-4; size: -; J: TRBJ2-7; D: -; CDR3: CASSEKWGVVGEQYF; DNA: TGTGCCAGCAGCGAGAAATGGGGGGTCGTCGGCGAGCAGTACTTC
V: TRBV2; size: -; J: TRBJ2-6; D: TRBD2; CDR3: CASRVGLAGVSGANVLTF; DNA: TGTGCCAGCCGAGTCGGACTAGCGGGAGTGTCTGGGGCCAACGTCCTGACTTTC
V: TRBV14; size: -; J: TRBJ2-1; D: TRBD1; CDR3: CASSPGDRYNEQFF; DNA: TGTGCCAGCAGCCCTGGGGACAGATACAATGAGCAGTTCTTC
V: TRBV20-1; size: -; J: TRBJ1-2; D: -; CDR3: CSASNSLRDGYTF; DNA: TGCAGTGCCTCCAATAGTCTCAGGGATGGCTACACCTTC
V: TRBV2; size: few; J: TRBJ1-5; D: -; CDR3: CASSEAGVEQPQHF; DNA: TGTGCCAGCAGTGAAGCGGGGGTAGAACAGCCCCAGCATTTT
V: TRBV7-9; size: -; J: TRBJ1-1; D: -; CDR3: CASSFDRAPMAPEAFF; DNA: TGTGCCAGCAGCTTTGATAGGGCACCTATGGCGCCTGAAGCTTTCTTT
V: TRBV20-1; size: -; J: TRBJ2-1; D: TRBD2; CDR3: CSARDPAPTSGYNEQFF; DNA: TGCAGTGCTAGAGATCCTGCCCCGACTAGCGGCTACAATGAGCAGTTCTTC
V: TRBV7-9; size: few; J: TRBJ2-1; D: -; CDR3: CASSKSGGSPRYDEQFF; DNA: TGTGCCAGCAGCAAAAGCGGAGGGTCCCCCCGGTACGATGAGCAGTTCTTC
V: TRBV12-3/TRBV12-4; size: few; J: TRBJ1-1; D: TRBD1; CDR3: CASTLEGAGSTEAFF; DNA: TGTGCCAGCACCCTAGAGGGGGCAGGGAGCACTGAAGCTTTCTTT
V: TRBV14; size: -; J: TRBJ2-7; D: -; CDR3: CASSQYHNTYEQYF; DNA: TGTGCCAGCAGCCAATACCACAACACCTACGAGCAGTACTTC
V: TRBV18; size: few; J: TRBJ2-5; D: -; CDR3: CASSPVDKPKETQYF; DNA: TGTGCCAGCTCACCAGTAGACAAACCTAAGGAGACCCAGTACTTC
V: TRBV7-3; size: few; J: TRBJ2-7; D: TRBD2; CDR3: CASSLIAGGSHEQYF; DNA: TGTGCCAGCAGCTTAATAGCGGGAGGGAGTCACGAGCAGTACTTC
V: TRBV7-2; size: many; J: TRBJ2-1; D: -; CDR3: CASSPRTGLGVYNEQFF; DNA: TGTGCCAGCAGCCCCCGGACTGGACTCGGGGTCTACAATGAGCAGTTCTTC
V: TRBV4-1; size: few; J: TRBJ1-1; D: -; CDR3: CASSPSKGLEAFF; DNA: TGCGCCAGCAGTCCCTCCAAAGGACTTGAAGCTTTCTTT
V: TRBV5-1; size: few; J: TRBJ2-3; D: -; CDR3: CASSRPAGPTDTQYF; DNA: TGCGCCAGCAGCCGGCCGGCAGGGCCCACAGATACGCAGTATTTT
V: TRBV6-2/TRBV6-3; size: few; J: TRBJ2-1; D: TRBD2; CDR3: CASSYLLAGAHNEQFF; DNA: TGTGCCAGCAGTTACCTGCTAGCGGGAGCCCACAATGAGCAGTTCTTC
V: TRBV20-1; size: -; J: TRBJ1-6; D: -; CDR3: CSAVARGRDNSPLHF; DNA: TGCAGTGCTGTAGCTCGGGGAAGGGATAATTCACCCCTCCACTTT
V: TRBV6-2/TRBV6-3; size: -; J: TRBJ2-3; D: -; CDR3: CASSYGYTDTQYF; DNA: TGTGCCAGCAGTTACGGCTACACAGATACGCAGTATTTT